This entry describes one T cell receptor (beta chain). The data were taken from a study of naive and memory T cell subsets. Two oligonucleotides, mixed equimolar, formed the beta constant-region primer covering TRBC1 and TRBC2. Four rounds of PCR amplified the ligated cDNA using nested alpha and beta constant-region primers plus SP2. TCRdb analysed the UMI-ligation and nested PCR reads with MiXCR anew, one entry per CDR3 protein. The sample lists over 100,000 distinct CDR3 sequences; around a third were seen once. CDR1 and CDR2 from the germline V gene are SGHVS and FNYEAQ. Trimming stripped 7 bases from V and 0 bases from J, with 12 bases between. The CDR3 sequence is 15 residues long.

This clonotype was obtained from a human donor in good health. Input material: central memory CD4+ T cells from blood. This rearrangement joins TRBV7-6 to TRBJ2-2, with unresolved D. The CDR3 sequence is CASMSNTANTGELFF. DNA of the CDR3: TGTGCCAGCATGTCCAACACCGCGAACACCGGGGAGCTGTTTTTT. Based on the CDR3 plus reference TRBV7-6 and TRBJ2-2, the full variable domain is GAGVSQSPRYKVTKRGQDVALRCDPISGHVSLYWYRQALGQGPEFLTYFNYEAQQDKSGLPNDRFSAERPEGSISTLTIQRTEQRDSAMYRCASMSNTANTGELFFGEGSRLTVL.